Each of the 3 T cell receptor beta chains below was sequenced from the same sample in a study of blood T cell repertoires in COVID-19. Sequenced by immunoSEQ multiplex PCR; TCRdb stores in-frame clones only, minus some. The profile covers approximately 200,000 clones, with around 90% appearing a single time and about 4% taken by the ten largest. Sequencing used PBMCs or T cells enriched from blood (not recorded which). These receptors were taken from a woman aged 25 to 39 who had been exposed to COVID-19.

This clone was counted only a few times. A read error may explain this, as a much larger clone is one base away. The chain uses TRBV5-1 and TRBJ2-1; 11 nucleotides line up with TRBD2. The trim removed 2 bases at V and 0 bases at J, leaving 1 base unmatched. Germline lookup yields CDR1 SGHRS and CDR2 YFSETQ. The CDR3 loop spans 16 amino acids. CDR3 sequence reads: CASSLTSGSSYNEQFF. The CDR3 DNA reads as TGCGCCAGCAGCTTAACTAGCGGGAGCTCCTACAATGAGCAGTTCTTC.

The chain combines TRBV4-2 with TRBJ2-2; 13 bases are a match to TRBD2. V dropped 3 bases and J dropped 0; count of bases not matched to a gene: 4. The CDR3 has 18 amino acids. CDR1 and CDR2 from the germline V gene are LGHNA and YNFKEQ. Here the CDR3 reads CASSQWTSGSANTGELFF. The CDR3 nucleotides read TGTGCCAGCAGCCAGTGGACTAGCGGGAGCGCGAACACCGGGGAGCTGTTTTTT.

This clone has more than one count but fewer than ten. The chain couples TRBV7-2 to TRBJ2-1; D is ambiguous. The V end lost 5 bases, the J end lost 0 bases, and 11 bases lay between the germline ends. Germline V CDR1 and CDR2: SGHTA, FQGNSA. The CDR3 length is 15 residues. The CDR3, as DNA: TGTGCCAGCAGCACGACTCCGAGCTCCTACAATGAGCAGTTCTTC. Its translation: CASSTTPSSYNEQFF. Based on the CDR3 plus reference TRBV7-2 and TRBJ2-1, the full variable domain is GAGVSQSPSNKVTEKGKDVELRCDPISGHTALYWYRQSLGQGLEFLIYFQGNSAPDKSGLPSDRFSAERTGGSVSTLTIQRTQQEDSAVYLCASSTTPSSYNEQFFGPGTRLTVL.